This TCR beta chain was sequenced in a study of CXCR3-negative and CXCR3-positive naive CD8 T cells. Libraries of TRB cDNA were made by 5' RACE and carried UMIs. With the 5' RACE reads reprocessed, TCRdb shows one record per CDR3 protein and no DNA. The sample totals around 50,000 distinct CDR3 sequences; its top ten clones hold about 1.6%. The germline V gene has CDR1 SGDLS and CDR2 YYNGEE. This CDR3 is 15 amino acids long. The J gene is TRBJ2-1, the V gene TRBV9; TCRdb picks TRBD1, but there is no DNA to check that call. The TCR comes from a human donor in good health. Some clones in this sample may be carry-over from other donors' samples. Sequenced: naive CXCR3- CD8+ T cells from blood. The subset is: CD45RO-CCR7+CD27+CD95- naive CD8+ T cells lacking CXCR3 (TNR3-). CDR3 amino acids: CASIKGLQPPNEQFF.